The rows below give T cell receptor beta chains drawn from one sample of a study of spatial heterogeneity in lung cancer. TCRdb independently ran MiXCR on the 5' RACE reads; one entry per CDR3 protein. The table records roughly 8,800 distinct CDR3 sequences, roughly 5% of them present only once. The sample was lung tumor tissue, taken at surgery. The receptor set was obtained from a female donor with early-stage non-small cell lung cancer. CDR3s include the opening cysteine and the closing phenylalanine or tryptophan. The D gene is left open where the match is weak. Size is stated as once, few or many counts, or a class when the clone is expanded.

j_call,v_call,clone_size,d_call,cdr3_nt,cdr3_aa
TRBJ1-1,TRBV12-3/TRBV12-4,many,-,TGTGCCAGCAGCCCCACAGGGATGGGAGCTTTCTTT,CASSPTGMGAFF
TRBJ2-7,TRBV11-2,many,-,TGTGCCAGCAGCCTGACCTACGAGCAGTACTTC,CASSLTYEQYF
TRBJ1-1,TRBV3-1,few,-,TGTGCCAGCAGCCAAGATTGGACGGGGACCACTGAAGCTTTCTTT,CASSQDWTGTTEAFF
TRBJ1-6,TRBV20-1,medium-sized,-,TGCAGTGCTAGAGGGGGCGGAGTGCAAAGCTCCTATAATTCACCCCTCCACTTT,CSARGGGVQSSYNSPLHF
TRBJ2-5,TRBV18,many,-,TGTGCCAGCTCGCCCCGCGCGGCAGTCCAAGAGACCCAGTACTTC,CASSPRAAVQETQYF
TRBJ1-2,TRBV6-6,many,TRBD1,TGTGCCAGCAGTACCGGACAGGGATCTTTCTCGGGCAACTATGGCTACACCTTC,CASSTGQGSFSGNYGYTF
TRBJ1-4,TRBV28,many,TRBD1,TGTGCCAGCAGTTCGCTACAGACAGGGAGGGAAAAACTGTTTTTT,CASSSLQTGREKLFF
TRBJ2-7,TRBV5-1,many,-,TGCGCCAGCAGCCCCGGACCGGAATTACAGTACTTC,CASSPGPELQYF
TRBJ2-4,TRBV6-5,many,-,TGTGCCAGCAGCTCTGGGGGAGCGTCCGCCATTCAGTACTTC,CASSSGGASAIQYF
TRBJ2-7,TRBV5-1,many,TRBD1,TGCGCCAGCAGCTTGGCCGCGGACAGGGTCGAGCAGTACTTC,CASSLAADRVEQYF
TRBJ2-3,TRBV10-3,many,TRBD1,TGTGCCATCAGCACCGGGACAGGGCGTTCCGGAAACACAGATACGCAGTATTTT,CAISTGTGRSGNTDTQYF
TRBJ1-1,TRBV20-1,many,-,TGCAGTGCTAGAGGACAGCTGAACACTGAAGCTTTCTTT,CSARGQLNTEAFF
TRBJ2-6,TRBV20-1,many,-,TGCAGTGCTAGGGAGGGTCGTGGGGCCAACGTCCTGACTTTC,CSAREGRGANVLTF
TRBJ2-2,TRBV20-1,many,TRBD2,TGCAGTGCTAGATCTTTCCGGGAGGAAAACACCGGGGAGCTGTTTTTT,CSARSFREENTGELFF
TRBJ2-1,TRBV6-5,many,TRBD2,TGTGCCACTAGCGGGAGGGTCAATGAGCAGTTCTTC,CATSGRVNEQFF
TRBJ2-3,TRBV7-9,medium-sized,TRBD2,TGTGCCAGCAAAATCAGCGGGAGGGCCGTAGATACGCAGTATTTT,CASKISGRAVDTQYF
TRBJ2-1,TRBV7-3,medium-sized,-,TGTGCCAGCAGCTTAAGCTTGGGGCAGGGTTCTGAGCAGTTCTTC,CASSLSLGQGSEQFF
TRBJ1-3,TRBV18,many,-,TGTGCCAGCTCACCAATGGACAGCTACTCTGGAAACACCATATATTTT,CASSPMDSYSGNTIYF
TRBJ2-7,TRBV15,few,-,TGTGCCACCAGCAGAGATCCTGACAGTTACGAGCAGTACTTC,CATSRDPDSYEQYF
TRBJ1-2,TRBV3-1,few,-,TGTGCCAGCAGCCAAGATTGGGGGGATGGGTATGGCTACACCTTC,CASSQDWGDGYGYTF
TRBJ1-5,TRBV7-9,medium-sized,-,TGTGCCAGCAGCCTGACAGGAGGGCAGCCCCAGCATTTT,CASSLTGGQPQHF